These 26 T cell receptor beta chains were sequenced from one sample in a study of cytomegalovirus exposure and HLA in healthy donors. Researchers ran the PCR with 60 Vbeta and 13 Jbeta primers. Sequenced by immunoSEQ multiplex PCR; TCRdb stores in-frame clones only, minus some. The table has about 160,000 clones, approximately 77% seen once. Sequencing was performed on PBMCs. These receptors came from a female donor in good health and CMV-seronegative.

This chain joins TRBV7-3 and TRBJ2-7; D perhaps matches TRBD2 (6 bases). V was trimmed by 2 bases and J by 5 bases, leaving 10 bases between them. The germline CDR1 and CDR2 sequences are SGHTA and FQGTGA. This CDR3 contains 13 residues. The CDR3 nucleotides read TGTGCCAGCAGCTTAGGGGGGTGGGACGAGCAGTACTTC. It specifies CASSLGGWDEQYF. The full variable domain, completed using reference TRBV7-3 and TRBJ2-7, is GAGVSQTPSNKVTEKGKYVELRCDPISGHTALYWYRQSLGQGPEFLIYFQGTGAADDSGLPNDRFFAVRPEGSVSTLKIQRTERGDSAVYLCASSLGGWDEQYFGPGTRLTVT.

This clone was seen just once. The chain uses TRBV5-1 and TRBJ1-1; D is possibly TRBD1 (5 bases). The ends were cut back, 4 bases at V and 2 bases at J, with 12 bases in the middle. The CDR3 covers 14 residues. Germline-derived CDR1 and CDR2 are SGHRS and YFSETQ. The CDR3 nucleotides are TGCGCCAGCAGCATGTCACAGGTAAACACTGAAGCTTTCTTT. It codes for CASSMSQVNTEAFF.

The CDR3 region is CASSLGDRSNNSPLHF. Here the CDR3 DNA reads TGTGCCAGCAGCTTGGGGGACAGGTCAAATAATTCACCCCTCCACTTT. V and J are TRBV5-5 and TRBJ1-6; 8 positions match TRBD1. This CDR3 has 16 residues. The trim removed 0 bases at V and 5 bases at J, leaving 4 bases unmatched. In germline, CDR1 is SGHKS, CDR2 YYEKEE (reference sequence).

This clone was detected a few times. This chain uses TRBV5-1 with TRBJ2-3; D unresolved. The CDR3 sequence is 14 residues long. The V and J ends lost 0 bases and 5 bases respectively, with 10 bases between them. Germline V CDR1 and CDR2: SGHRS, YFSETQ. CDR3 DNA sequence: TGCGCCAGCAGCTTGGGGCAGGCCCAAGATACGCAGTATTTT. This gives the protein CASSLGQAQDTQYF.

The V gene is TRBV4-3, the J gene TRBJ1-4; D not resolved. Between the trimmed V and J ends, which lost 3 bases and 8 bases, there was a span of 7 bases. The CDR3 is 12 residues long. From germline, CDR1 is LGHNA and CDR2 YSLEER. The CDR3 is CASSQAGEKLFF. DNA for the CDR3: TGCGCCAGCAGCCAGGCGGGAGAAAAACTGTTTTTT.

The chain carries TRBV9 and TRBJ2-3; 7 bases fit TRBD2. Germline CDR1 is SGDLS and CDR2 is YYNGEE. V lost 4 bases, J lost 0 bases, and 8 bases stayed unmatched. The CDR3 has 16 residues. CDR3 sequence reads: CASSPVASGSTDTQYF. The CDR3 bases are TGTGCCAGCAGCCCAGTGGCTAGCGGTAGCACAGATACGCAGTATTTT.

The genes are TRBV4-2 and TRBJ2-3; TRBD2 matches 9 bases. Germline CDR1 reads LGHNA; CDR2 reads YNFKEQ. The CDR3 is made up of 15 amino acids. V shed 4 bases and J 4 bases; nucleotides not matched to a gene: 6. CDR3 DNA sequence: TGTGCCAGCAGCCCGCTAGCGGGAAGGGCAGATACGCAGTATTTT. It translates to CASSPLAGRADTQYF.

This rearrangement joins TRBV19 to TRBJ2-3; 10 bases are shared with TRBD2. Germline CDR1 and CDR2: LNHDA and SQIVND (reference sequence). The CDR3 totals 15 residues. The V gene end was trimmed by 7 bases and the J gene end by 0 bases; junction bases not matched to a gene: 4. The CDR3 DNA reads TGTGCCAGTATGAGTAGCGGGGGGAGCACAGATACGCAGTATTTT. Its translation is CASMSSGGSTDTQYF.

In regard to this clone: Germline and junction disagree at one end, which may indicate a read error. CDR3 region: CASSVEQGGNNEQFF. The CDR3 region has the DNA TGTGCTAGCAGCGTAGAACAGGGTGGCAACAATGAGCAGTTCTTC. The chain uses TRBV7-7 and TRBJ2-1; D is perhaps TRBD1 (6 bases). This CDR3 spans 15 amino acids. Per the germline V gene, CDR1 is SSHAT and CDR2 is FNYEAQ (reference sequence).

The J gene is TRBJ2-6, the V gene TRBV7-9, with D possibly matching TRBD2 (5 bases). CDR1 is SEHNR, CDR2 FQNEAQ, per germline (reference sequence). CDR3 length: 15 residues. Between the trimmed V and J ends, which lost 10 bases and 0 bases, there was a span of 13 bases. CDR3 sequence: CAISGGLSGANVLTF. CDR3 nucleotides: TGTGCCATATCGGGCGGGCTCTCTGGGGCCAACGTCCTGACTTTC.

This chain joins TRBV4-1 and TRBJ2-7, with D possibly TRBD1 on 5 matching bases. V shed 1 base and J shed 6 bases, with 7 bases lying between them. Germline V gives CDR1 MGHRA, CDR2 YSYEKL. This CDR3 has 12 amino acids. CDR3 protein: CASSQAQGEQYF. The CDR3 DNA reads TGCGCCAGCAGCCAAGCTCAGGGCGAGCAGTACTTC.

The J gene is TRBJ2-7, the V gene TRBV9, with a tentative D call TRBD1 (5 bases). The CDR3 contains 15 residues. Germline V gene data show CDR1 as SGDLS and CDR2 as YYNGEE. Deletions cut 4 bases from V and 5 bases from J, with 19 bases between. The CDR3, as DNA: TGTGCCAGCAGCAACCGCAGGCAGGGTATTGACGAGCAGTACTTC. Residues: CASSNRRQGIDEQYF.

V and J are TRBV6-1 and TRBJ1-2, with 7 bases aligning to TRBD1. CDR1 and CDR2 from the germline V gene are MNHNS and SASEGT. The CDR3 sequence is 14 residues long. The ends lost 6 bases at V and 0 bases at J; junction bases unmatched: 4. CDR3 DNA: TGTGCCAGCAGACCGGGACAGACTAACTATGGCTACACCTTC. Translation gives CASRPGQTNYGYTF.

The CDR3 sequence is CASGSGQIGTVEQFF. Written as DNA, the CDR3 is TGTGCCAGCGGATCAGGACAGATCGGGACCGTTGAGCAGTTCTTC. The chain combines TRBV28 with TRBJ2-1, with a tentative D call TRBD1 (6 bases). Looked up from germline, CDR1 is MDHEN and CDR2 is SYDVKM. This CDR3 region has 15 residues. V lost 8 bases and J 9 bases, leaving 23 bases between the germline ends.

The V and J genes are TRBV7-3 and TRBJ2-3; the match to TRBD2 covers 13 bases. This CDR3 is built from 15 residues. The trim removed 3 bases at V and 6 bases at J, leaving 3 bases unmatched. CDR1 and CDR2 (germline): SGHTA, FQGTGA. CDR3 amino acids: CASSFGTSGTDTQYF. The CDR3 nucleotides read TGTGCCAGCAGCTTTGGGACTAGCGGGACTGATACGCAGTATTTT.

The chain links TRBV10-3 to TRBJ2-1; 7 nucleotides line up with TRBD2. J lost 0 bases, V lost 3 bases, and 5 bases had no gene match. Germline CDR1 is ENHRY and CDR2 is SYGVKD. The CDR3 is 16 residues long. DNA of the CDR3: TGTGCCATCAGTGACTCTAGCGGCAGCTCCTACAATGAGCAGTTCTTC. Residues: CAISDSSGSSYNEQFF.

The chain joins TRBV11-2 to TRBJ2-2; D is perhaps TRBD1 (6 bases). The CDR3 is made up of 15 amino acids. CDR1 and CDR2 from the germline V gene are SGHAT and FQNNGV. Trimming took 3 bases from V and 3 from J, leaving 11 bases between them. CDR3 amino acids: CASSFLQGYTGELFF. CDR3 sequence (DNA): TGTGCCAGCAGCTTCCTACAGGGCTACACCGGGGAGCTGTTTTTT. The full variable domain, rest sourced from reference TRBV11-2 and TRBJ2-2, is EAGVAQSPRYKIIEKRQSVAFWCNPISGHATLYWYQQILGQGPKLLIQFQNNGVVDDSQLPKDRFSAERLKGVDSTLKIQPAKLEDSAVYLCASSFLQGYTGELFFGEGSRLTVL.

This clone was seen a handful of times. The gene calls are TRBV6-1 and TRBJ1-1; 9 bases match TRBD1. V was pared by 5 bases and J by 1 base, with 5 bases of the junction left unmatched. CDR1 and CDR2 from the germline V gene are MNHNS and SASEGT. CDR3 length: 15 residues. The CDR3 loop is CASSHRGRGNTEAFF. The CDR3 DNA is TGTGCCAGCAGTCACAGGGGGCGGGGGAACACTGAAGCTTTCTTT.

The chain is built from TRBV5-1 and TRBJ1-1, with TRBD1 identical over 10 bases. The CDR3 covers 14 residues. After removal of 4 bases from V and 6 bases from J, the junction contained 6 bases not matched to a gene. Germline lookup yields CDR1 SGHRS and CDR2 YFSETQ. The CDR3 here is CASSKDGQGAEAFF. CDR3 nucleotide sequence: TGCGCCAGCAGCAAGGACGGACAGGGGGCTGAAGCTTTCTTT.

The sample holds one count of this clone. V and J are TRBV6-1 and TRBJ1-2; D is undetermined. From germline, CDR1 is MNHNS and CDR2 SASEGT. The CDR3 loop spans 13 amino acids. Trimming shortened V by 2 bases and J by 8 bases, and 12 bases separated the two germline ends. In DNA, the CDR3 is TGTGCCAGCAGTGAACCCCTTTCTATGGGCTACACCTTC. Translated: CASSEPLSMGYTF.

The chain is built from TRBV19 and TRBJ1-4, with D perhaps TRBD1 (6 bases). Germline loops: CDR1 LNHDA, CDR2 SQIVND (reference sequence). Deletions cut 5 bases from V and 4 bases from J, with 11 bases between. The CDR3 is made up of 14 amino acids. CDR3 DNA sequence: TGTGCCAGTAGTGGACAGACCCTTAATGAAAAACTGTTTTTT. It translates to CASSGQTLNEKLFF.

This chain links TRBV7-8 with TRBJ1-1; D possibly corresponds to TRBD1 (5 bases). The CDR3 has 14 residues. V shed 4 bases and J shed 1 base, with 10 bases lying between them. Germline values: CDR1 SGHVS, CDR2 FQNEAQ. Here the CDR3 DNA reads TGTGCCAGCAGCTCGGGGGGAAGGAACACTGAAGCTTTCTTT. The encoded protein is CASSSGGRNTEAFF.

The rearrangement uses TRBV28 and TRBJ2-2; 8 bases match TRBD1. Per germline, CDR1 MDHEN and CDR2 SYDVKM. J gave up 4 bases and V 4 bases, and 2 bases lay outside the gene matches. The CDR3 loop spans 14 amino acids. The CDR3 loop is CASSSQGGTGELFF. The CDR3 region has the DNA TGTGCCAGCAGTTCACAGGGGGGCACCGGGGAGCTGTTTTTT.

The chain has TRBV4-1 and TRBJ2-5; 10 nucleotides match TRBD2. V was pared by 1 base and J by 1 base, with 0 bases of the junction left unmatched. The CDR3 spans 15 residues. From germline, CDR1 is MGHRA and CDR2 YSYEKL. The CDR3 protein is CASSQASGGQETQYF. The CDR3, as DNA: TGCGCCAGCAGCCAAGCTAGCGGGGGCCAAGAGACCCAGTACTTC.

In nucleotides, the CDR3 is TGTGCCAGCAGCTTAAGCGCGGGCGAGGCCTACGAGCAGTACTTC. It translates to CASSLSAGEAYEQYF. The chain is built from TRBV11-2 and TRBJ2-5, with a possible D match to TRBD2 (5 bases). The better agreement between TRBJ2-7 and the DNA end casts doubt on the J call. From germline, CDR1 is SGHAT and CDR2 FQNNGV. CDR3 length: 15 amino acids.

CDR3 region: CASSEDRAYGYTF. CDR3 DNA: TGTGCCAGCAGCGAGGACAGGGCCTATGGCTACACCTTC. The V call is TRBV21-1, the J call TRBJ1-2; the tabulated D call, TRBD1, remains unverified against the DNA. TRBV21-1 is listed as a pseudogene. This CDR3 region has 13 residues.